This note documents a single T cell receptor (beta chain) sequence. The sample belongs to a study of T-cell memory formation after mild COVID-19. This CDR3 comprises 16 residues. Trimming cost V 2 bases and J 6 bases, with 19 bases left between them. Germline V lookup: CDR1 KGHSH, CDR2 LQKENI. From the 5' RACE reads, TCRdb called clonotypes with MiXCR, one entry per CDR3 protein. This table holds a few hundred thousand distinct CDR3 sequences, roughly 19% found once. The sequencing input was PBMCs or a T cell subset sorted from them (not recorded which). The rearrangement joins TRBV18 to TRBJ1-1, with D possibly being TRBD1 (5 bases). The clonotype comes from a young man who had mild COVID-19 (a few samples of this study predate the infection). Cell type and time point are not known. CDR3 DNA sequence: TGTGCCAGCTCACCAGTCAGAGGACACGTTTACCCTGAAGCTTTCTTT. Its translation is CASSPVRGHVYPEAFF. Full variable domain (missing parts from reference TRBV18 and TRBJ1-1): NAGVMQNPRHLVRRRGQEARLRCSPMKGHSHVYWYRQLPEEGLKFMVYLQKENIIDESGMPKERFSAEFPKEGPSILRIQQVVRGDSAAYFCASSPVRGHVYPEAFFGQGTRLTVV.